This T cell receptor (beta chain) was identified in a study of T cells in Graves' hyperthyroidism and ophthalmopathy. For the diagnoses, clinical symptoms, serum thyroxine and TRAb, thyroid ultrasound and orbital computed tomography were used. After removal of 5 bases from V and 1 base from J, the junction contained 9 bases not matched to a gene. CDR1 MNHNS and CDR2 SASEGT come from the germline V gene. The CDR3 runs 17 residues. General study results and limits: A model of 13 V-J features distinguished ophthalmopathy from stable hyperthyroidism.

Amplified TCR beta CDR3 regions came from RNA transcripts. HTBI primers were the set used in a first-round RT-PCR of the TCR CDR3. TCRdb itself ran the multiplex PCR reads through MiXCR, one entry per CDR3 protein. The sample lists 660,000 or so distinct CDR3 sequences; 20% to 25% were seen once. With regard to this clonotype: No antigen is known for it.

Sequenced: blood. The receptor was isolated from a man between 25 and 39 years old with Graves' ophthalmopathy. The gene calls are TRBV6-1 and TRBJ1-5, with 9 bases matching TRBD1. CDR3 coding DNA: TGTGCCAGCAGTTCACTGGACAGGGGAAGGAGCAATCAGCCCCAGCATTTT. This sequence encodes CASSSLDRGRSNQPQHF.